One sample yielded the 15 T cell receptor beta chains listed below, sequenced in a study of CD8+CD57+ T cells in acquired aplastic anemia. The template used for profiling TCR beta VDJ and CDR3 was genomic DNA. From the reads, TCRdb called clonotypes with MiXCR, one entry per CDR3 protein. In the table there are about 40,000 distinct CDR3 sequences, roughly three fifths of which are singletons. Only patients with CD8+CD57+ cell expansion on flow cytometry were chosen for sequencing. Material: sorted CD4+, CD8+, or CD8+CD57+ T cells (not recorded which) from PBMCs. The receptor source for this set is a human donor with aplastic anemia.

This clonotype is a singleton in its sample. The V call is TRBV10-1, the J call TRBJ1-1; possibly TRBD1 for D (5 bases). Per germline, CDR1 WNHNN and CDR2 SYGVQD (reference sequence). Trimming took 3 bases from V and 2 from J, leaving 7 bases between them. CDR3 length: 13 residues. CDR3 in amino acids: CASSDGGNTEAFF. CDR3 nucleotide sequence: TGCGCCAGCAGTGATGGGGGAAACACTGAAGCTTTCTTT.

This chain links TRBV9 with TRBJ1-2, with D hard to call. Deletions cut 7 bases from V and 1 base from J, with 5 bases between. The CDR3 covers 11 residues. Germline-derived CDR1 and CDR2 are SGDLS and YYNGEE. The CDR3 here is CASSNNYGYTF. CDR3 DNA sequence: TGTGCCAGCTCAAATAACTATGGCTACACCTTC.

This clonotype appeared a single time. The V call is TRBV20-1, the J call TRBJ2-1; D possibly corresponds to TRBD1 (6 bases). The CDR3 runs to 13 residues. V lost 4 bases and J lost 1, with 8 bases in between. CDR1 and CDR2 from the germline V gene are DFQATT and SNEGSKA (reference sequence). CDR3 coding DNA: TGCAGTGCTACAGGGGTTTCCTACAATGAGCAGTTCTTC. This gives the protein CSATGVSYNEQFF.

CDR3 region: CSASRGRGEQYF. In nucleotides, the CDR3 is TGCAGTGCTAGCCGGGGGAGGGGCGAGCAGTACTTC. The genes are TRBV20-1 and TRBJ2-7; TRBD2 matches 7 bases. The CDR3 consists of 12 residues. With V trimmed by 3 bases and J by 6 bases, 5 bases remained unmatched. CDR1 DFQATT and CDR2 SNEGSKA come from the germline V gene (reference sequence).

Concerning this clonotype: One end of the junction varies from germline; a read error may be responsible. Here the CDR3 DNA reads TGTGCCAGCAGTTGTAGGGCCGCACCTAACACTGAAGCTCTCTTT. Translated, it gives CASSCRAAPNTEALF. The chain recombines TRBV10-1 with TRBJ1-1; unclear D gene. Germline values: CDR1 WNHNN, CDR2 SYGVQD (reference sequence). The CDR3 runs 15 residues.

The chain links TRBV20-1 to TRBJ2-3; a possible D gene is TRBD2 (5 bases). Germline V gene sequence: CDR1 DFQATT, CDR2 SNEGSKA (reference sequence). The V end lost 6 bases, the J end lost 9 bases, and 19 bases lay between the germline ends. CDR3 size: 13 residues. The CDR3, as DNA: TGCAGTGCGAGGGCCTTTATTTCGGTAACGCAGTATTTT. This translates into CSARAFISVTQYF.

This chain connects TRBV24-1 to TRBJ1-2; no firm D call. Germline CDR1 is KGHDR and CDR2 is SFDVKD. Trimming left V 7 bases short and J 4 bases short, with 12 bases between. This CDR3 region has 13 residues. The CDR3 sequence is CATRGDLLYGYTF. In DNA, the CDR3 is TGTGCCACCAGGGGTGATTTACTCTATGGCTACACCTTC.

This clonotype occurred many times. This chain connects TRBV6-5 to TRBJ1-1, with 10 positions matching TRBD1. Germline V lookup: CDR1 MNHEY, CDR2 SVGAGI. The CDR3 contains 15 residues. V was pared by 4 bases and J by 7 bases, with 9 bases of the junction left unmatched. The CDR3 loop is CASSSAPGTGDEAFF. CDR3 bases: TGTGCCAGCAGTTCCGCCCCCGGGACAGGGGATGAAGCTTTCTTT.

This clonotype was seen ten or more times. The chain employs TRBV5-1 and TRBJ2-1; tentatively, D is TRBD1 (5 bases). CDR1 is SGHRS, CDR2 YFSETQ, per germline. Trimming took off 4 bases at V and 4 bases at J, with 6 bases between the two ends. The CDR3 extends over 12 amino acids. The CDR3, as DNA: TGCGCCAGCAGCGCAGGGTACAATGAGCAGTTCTTC. Its translation is CASSAGYNEQFF.

V gene TRBV7-9 combines with J gene TRBJ1-1; 9 positions agree with TRBD1. The CDR3 runs to 15 residues. V dropped 5 bases and J dropped 7; count of bases not matched to a gene: 11. Looked up from germline, CDR1 is SEHNR and CDR2 is FQNEAQ (reference sequence). The CDR3 is CASSQRQGGTVEAFF. CDR3 in DNA: TGTGCCAGCAGCCAACGACAGGGGGGGACAGTTGAAGCTTTCTTT.

The chain recombines TRBV24-1 with TRBJ2-1; D call uncertain. The V gene lost 4 bases and the J gene lost 4 bases, with 13 bases spanning the gap. CDR3 length: 15 amino acids. From germline, CDR1 is KGHDR and CDR2 SFDVKD. The CDR3 nucleotides are TGTGCCACCAGTGAAAGACATAAAGGTTACAATGAGCAGTTCTTC. Protein sequence: CATSERHKGYNEQFF.

This clonotype showed up just a few times. The chain uses TRBV3-1 and TRBJ1-2; 7 nucleotides agree with TRBD1. This CDR3 comprises 14 residues. The ends lost 3 bases at V and 4 bases at J; junction bases unmatched: 5. Germline CDR1 LGHDT, CDR2 YNNKEL (reference sequence). The CDR3 sequence is CASSQGTALYGYTF. CDR3 in DNA: TGTGCCAGCAGCCAGGGGACAGCGCTCTATGGCTACACCTTC.

The gene calls are TRBV25-1 and TRBJ1-2; D possibly corresponds to TRBD1 (5 bases). The CDR3 contains 13 residues. Trimming removed 3 bases from V and 5 bases from J, with 10 bases in between. The germline V gene has CDR1 MGHDK and CDR2 SYGVNS. Here the CDR3 reads CASSDGGSYGYTF. The CDR3 nucleotides read TGTGCCAGCAGTGATGGGGGTTCTTATGGCTACACCTTC.

V is TRBV11-1 and J is TRBJ1-2, with 9 bases lining up with TRBD1. Germline V gives CDR1 SGHAT, CDR2 FQDESV (reference sequence). V lost 1 base and J lost 5; bases outside the gene matches: 8. This CDR3 is 16 amino acids long. The CDR3 here is CASSLEWGQGTYGYTF. In DNA, the CDR3 is TGTGCCAGCAGCTTAGAATGGGGACAGGGTACATATGGCTACACCTTC.

This clonotype appeared a few times. This may be a read error: a much more frequent sequence differs by one nucleotide. The CDR3 bases are TGCAGTCCTAGAGGACAGGTGAGGGGGGGCACTGAAGCTTTCTTT. It specifies CSPRGQVRGGTEAFF. The chain employs TRBV20-1 and TRBJ1-1, with 7 bases fitting TRBD1. The CDR3 is 15 amino acids. Germline values: CDR1 DFQATT, CDR2 SNEGSKA (reference sequence).